Shown below are 23 T cell receptor beta chains from a single sample sequenced in a study of blood T cell repertoires in COVID-19. Data came from immunoSEQ multiplex PCR; TCRdb stores just in-frame clones and leaves some out. Of some 350,000 clones in the sample, 88% were seen once. The specimen was peripheral blood. The receptors come from a woman aged 70 to 79 with COVID-19, enrolled during active disease.

The rearrangement links TRBV19 to TRBJ2-1; D perhaps matches TRBD2 (5 bases). Germline V gene sequence: CDR1 LNHDA, CDR2 SQIVND (reference sequence). The length of the CDR3 is 14 residues. V was shortened by 5 bases and J by 8 bases, with 16 bases between the two germline ends. CDR3 coding DNA: TGTGCCAGTAGTTGGCCGGAGAAGGAGGATGAGCAGTTCTTC. Translated, it gives CASSWPEKEDEQFF. Full variable domain (missing parts from reference TRBV19 and TRBJ2-1): DGGITQSPKYLFRKEGQNVTLSCEQNLNHDAMYWYRQDPGQGLRLIYYSQIVNDFQKGDIAEGYSVSREKKESFPLTVTSAQKNPTAFYLCASSWPEKEDEQFFGPGTRLTVL.

The chain joins TRBV10-3 to TRBJ2-5, with D possibly matching TRBD1 (6 bases). The germline V and J ends were trimmed by 6 bases and 5 bases, with 13 bases remaining between them. This CDR3 has 13 residues. Germline V gene lookup returns CDR1 ENHRY and CDR2 SYGVKD. CDR3 protein: CAIRPGGEETQYF. DNA of the CDR3: TGTGCCATCAGGCCTGGGGGCGAGGAGACCCAGTACTTC.

Regarding this clone: Other DNA sequences in the same sample also yield this CDR3. This chain links TRBV2 with TRBJ2-7; the D is unclear. Trimming took 4 bases from V and 3 from J, leaving 4 bases between them. CDR1 and CDR2 from the germline V gene are SNHLY and FYNNEI. The CDR3 has 11 residues. The CDR3 protein is CASSGSYEQYF. The DNA of the CDR3 is TGTGCCAGCAGTGGTAGCTACGAGCAGTACTTC.

The rearrangement uses TRBV6-5 and TRBJ2-2, with 7 bases identical to TRBD1. This CDR3 has 13 amino acids. Germline CDR1 and CDR2: MNHEY and SVGAGI. J was trimmed by 7 bases and V by 6 bases; bases with no gene match: 5. The CDR3 is CASRKTGVGELFF. CDR3 in DNA: TGTGCCAGCAGAAAAACAGGGGTCGGGGAGCTGTTTTTT.

This chain uses TRBV5-1 with TRBJ1-2; 7 nucleotides line up with TRBD1. Germline loops: CDR1 SGHRS, CDR2 YFSETQ. This CDR3 comprises 15 residues. The junction had 7 bases not matched to a gene; V was cut back by 0 bases and J by 5 bases. CDR3 in DNA: TGCGCCAGCAGCTTGGTCTGGGACAGCCGGTATGGCTACACCTTC. Its translation is CASSLVWDSRYGYTF.

This rearrangement joins TRBV2 to TRBJ1-6; D call uncertain. Germline V gene lookup returns CDR1 SNHLY and CDR2 FYNNEI. This CDR3 contains 14 residues. Trimming stripped 6 bases from V and 9 bases from J, with 15 bases between. This CDR3 reads CASRAGSPSSPLHF. The CDR3 DNA follows: TGTGCCAGCAGGGCGGGTAGCCCGAGTTCACCCCTCCACTTT. Variable domain in full (rest from reference TRBV2 and TRBJ1-6): EPEVTQTPSHQVTQMGQEVILRCVPISNHLYFYWYRQILGQKVEFLVSFYNNEISEKSEIFDDQFSVERPDGSNFTLKIRSTKLEDSAMYFCASRAGSPSSPLHFGNGTRLTVT.

The chain joins TRBV19 to TRBJ1-1; D is unclear. In germline, CDR1 is LNHDA, CDR2 SQIVND (reference sequence). V lost 6 bases to trimming and J lost 7 bases, with 18 bases between them. The CDR3 contains 14 residues. CDR3: CASRLTLGRIEAFF. The CDR3, as DNA: TGTGCCAGTAGACTCACCCTTGGGCGAATTGAAGCTTTCTTT. The complete variable domain, with remaining parts taken from reference TRBV19 and TRBJ1-1, reads DGGITQSPKYLFRKEGQNVTLSCEQNLNHDAMYWYRQDPGQGLRLIYYSQIVNDFQKGDIAEGYSVSREKKESFPLTVTSAQKNPTAFYLCASRLTLGRIEAFFGQGTRLTVV.

V and J are TRBV2 and TRBJ2-1; D remains ambiguous. The germline CDR1 and CDR2 sequences are SNHLY and FYNNEI. Trimming stripped 8 bases from V and 2 bases from J, with 7 bases between. There are 12 residues in the CDR3. The CDR3, as DNA: TGTGCCAGCGGGCTAACCTACAATGAGCAGTTCTTC. It is translated as CASGLTYNEQFF.

This clone has just one count. The rearrangement links TRBV10-1 to TRBJ2-2, with a tentative D call TRBD2 (5 bases). Trimming took off 6 bases at V and 4 bases at J, with 12 bases between the two ends. The CDR3 spans 14 residues. Germline CDR1 WNHNN, CDR2 SYGVQD (reference sequence). The CDR3 nucleotides are TGCGCCAGCAGCGAGAGAGGGAGCACCGGGGAGCTGTTTTTT. This sequence encodes CASSERGSTGELFF.

DNA for the CDR3: TGTGCCAGCAGCCCTCAAATGTTGAGGGGGGGAACTGAAGCTTTCTTT. As protein: CASSPQMLRGGTEAFF. This chain joins TRBV28 and TRBJ1-1, with D maybe TRBD1 (6 bases). The V and J ends lost 6 bases and 5 bases respectively, with 22 bases between them. Germline lookup yields CDR1 MDHEN and CDR2 SYDVKM. This CDR3 is 16 amino acids long.

This rearrangement joins TRBV3-1 (or the pseudogene TRBV3-2) to TRBJ2-3, with 12 bases lining up with TRBD2. Trimming cost V 6 bases and J 3 bases; bases outside gene matches: 4. Germline lookup yields CDR1 LGHDT and CDR2 YNNKEL (reference sequence). The CDR3 contains 15 residues. CDR3 bases: TGTGCCAGCAGTCCTAGCGGGGGGGCGACAGATACGCAGTATTTT. Translation gives CASSPSGGATDTQYF.

The sample holds one count of this clone. The genes are TRBV7-2 and TRBJ2-3, with 9 bases that match TRBD2. Germline CDR1 and CDR2: SGHTA and FQGNSA. The CDR3 sequence is 16 residues long. With 1 base clipped from V and 4 bases from J, the junction kept 6 bases outside the gene matches. CDR3 sequence (DNA): TGTGCCAGCAGCTTAGTGTTTGCGGGGGGGCCAGATACGCAGTATTTT. This gives the protein CASSLVFAGGPDTQYF.

The chain is built from TRBV5-4 and TRBJ1-1; 7 bases align to TRBD1. Trimming removed 5 bases from V and 3 bases from J; junction bases left unmatched: 7. Germline lookup yields CDR1 SGHNT and CDR2 YYREEE (reference sequence). CDR3 size: 14 residues. CDR3 protein: CASRPNDRDTEAFF. The CDR3 DNA is TGTGCCAGCAGACCTAATGACAGGGACACTGAAGCTTTCTTT.

J is TRBJ2-7 and V is TRBV5-1; weak D call: TRBD1 (6 bases). There are 12 residues in the CDR3. Germline lookup yields CDR1 SGHRS and CDR2 YFSETQ. Trimming took off 4 bases at V and 3 bases at J, with 8 bases between the two ends. The CDR3 coding sequence is TGCGCCAGCAGCCCGGACAGCTACGAGCAGTACTTC. Translating gives CASSPDSYEQYF.

The chain links TRBV9 to TRBJ1-2; D is ambiguous. This CDR3 spans 12 amino acids. Germline CDR1 SGDLS, CDR2 YYNGEE. V lost 0 bases and J 8 bases, leaving 8 bases between the germline ends. This chain's CDR3 is CASSVAAWGYTF. CDR3 coding DNA: TGTGCCAGCAGCGTAGCCGCGTGGGGCTACACCTTC.

This chain links TRBV2 with TRBJ1-1; D is unclear. V shed 5 bases and J shed 0 bases, with 10 bases lying between them. CDR1 is SNHLY, CDR2 FYNNEI, per germline. The CDR3 runs 14 residues. This chain's CDR3 is CASSLMGMNTEAFF. In nucleotides, the CDR3 is TGTGCCAGCAGTCTTATGGGCATGAACACTGAAGCTTTCTTT.

The chain is built from TRBV9 and TRBJ2-5, with TRBD2 matching over 7 bases. The germline gives CDR1 SGDLS, CDR2 YYNGEE. This CDR3 comprises 15 residues. V lost 0 bases and J lost 5; bases outside the gene matches: 7. The CDR3 spells CASSVEPSGVETQYF. The CDR3 coding sequence is TGTGCCAGCAGCGTAGAACCCAGCGGGGTGGAGACCCAGTACTTC. Full variable domain (missing parts from reference TRBV9 and TRBJ2-5): DSGVTQTPKHLITATGQRVTLRCSPRSGDLSVYWYQQSLDQGLQFLIQYYNGEERAKGNILERFSAQQFPDLHSELNLSSLELGDSALYFCASSVEPSGVETQYFGPGTRLLVL.

V and J are TRBV12-3 or TRBV12-4 and TRBJ1-5; the D gene is possibly TRBD1 (5 bases). V was shortened by 2 bases and J by 7 bases, with 9 bases between the two germline ends. The CDR3 sequence is 13 residues long. CDR3 DNA sequence: TGTGCCAGCAGTTTACAGGGTGGCCAGCCCCAGCATTTT. Its protein product is CASSLQGGQPQHF.

The rearrangement joins TRBV3-1 (or the pseudogene TRBV3-2) to TRBJ1-6; D not resolved. Trimming took 2 bases from V and 6 from J, leaving 8 bases between them. Germline CDR1 and CDR2: LGHDT and YNNKEL (reference sequence). The CDR3 is made up of 14 amino acids. The CDR3 protein is CASSQQAGNSPLHF. The CDR3 region has the DNA TGTGCCAGCAGCCAACAGGCTGGTAATTCACCCCTCCACTTT.

The V call is TRBV2, the J call TRBJ1-2; 9 nucleotides match TRBD1. The CDR3 covers 12 residues. The germline V gene encodes CDR1 SNHLY and CDR2 FYNNEI. The trim removed 4 bases at V and 7 bases at J, leaving 1 base unmatched. CDR3 DNA: TGTGCCAGCAGTGGGGACAGGGCTGGCTACACCTTC. Translated: CASSGDRAGYTF.

The chain recombines TRBV7-9 with TRBJ1-5; 7 nucleotides match TRBD1. Unmatched junction bases numbered 6, after V lost 5 bases and J lost 5 bases. This CDR3 is built from 14 residues. Germline CDR1 reads SEHNR; CDR2 reads FQNEAQ (reference sequence). The CDR3 DNA sequence: TGTGCCAGCAGCCGTATAGGACAGGATCAGCCCCAGCATTTT. This gives the protein CASSRIGQDQPQHF.

The CDR3: CASSHPGLNTEAFF. DNA of the CDR3: TGTGCCAGCAGCCACCCGGGACTTAACACTGAAGCTTTCTTT. V usage is TRBV14 and J usage is TRBJ1-1, with D possibly matching TRBD1 (5 bases). From germline, CDR1 is SGHDN and CDR2 FVKESK. The CDR3 contains 14 residues. The germline V and J ends were trimmed by 3 bases and 2 bases, with 10 bases remaining between them.

V and J are TRBV3-1 (or the pseudogene TRBV3-2) and TRBJ2-1; 8 bases match TRBD1. Trimming cost V 4 bases and J 7 bases; bases outside gene matches: 3. Germline-derived CDR1 and CDR2 are LGHDT and YNNKEL (reference sequence). The CDR3 extends over 13 amino acids. The CDR3 DNA reads as TGTGCCAGCAGCCCTACAGGGGGAAATGAGCAGTTCTTC. Its protein is CASSPTGGNEQFF.